The 30 T cell receptor beta chains reported below all come from one sample, sequenced in a study of blood T cells in healthy people across ages (dated by TCRdb to 2013 to 2016). The library was prepared using 5' RACE. The data were produced on an Illumina HiSeq 2500. A second PCR of 7 to 11 cycles was run with a J-beta primer mix and a sample-barcoded 5' primer. TCRdb took the public reads, trimmed them with fastp at Q25, ran MiXCR for clone calling and kept in-frame beta chains. Rows merge per CDR3 protein into single entries with the most common DNA and genes. The sample table shows 710,000 or so distinct CDR3 sequences, and roughly 32% are seen once. Clones ranked in the top ten supply just over 15% of the sample. Sample: blood. Every receptor here comes from a woman aged 80 or older in good health. Donor details come from another sample of the same person, matched by shared clones.

This clonotype was detected many times. The V and J genes are TRBV10-3 and TRBJ2-3; 7 bases fit TRBD2. V lost 4 bases to trimming and J lost 4 bases; unmatched junction nucleotides: 11. The length of the CDR3 is 16 residues. Germline CDR1 is ENHRY and CDR2 is SYGVKD. CDR3 protein: CAISGTKRGTADTQYF. DNA of the CDR3: TGTGCCATCAGTGGGACAAAGCGGGGAACGGCAGATACGCAGTATTTT.

This chain uses TRBV7-9 with TRBJ1-2; maybe TRBD1 (5 bases). V was clipped by 6 bases and J by 8 bases, with 16 bases between them. Germline values: CDR1 SEHNR, CDR2 FQNEAQ (reference sequence). This CDR3 has 13 amino acids. CDR3 DNA: TGTGCCAGCAGATCAGAAGGGGTGCGGGGCTACACCTTC. Amino acid sequence: CASRSEGVRGYTF.

This clonotype was observed at least ten times. The chain is built from TRBV30 and TRBJ2-7; D might be TRBD2 (5 bases). Trimming shortened V by 5 bases and J by 3 bases, and 8 bases separated the two germline ends. The CDR3 spans 11 residues. Per germline, CDR1 GTSNPN and CDR2 SVGIG (reference sequence). The CDR3 here is CAWERDYEQYF. The CDR3 DNA reads as TGTGCCTGGGAACGGGACTACGAGCAGTACTTC.

J is TRBJ2-7 and V is TRBV7-2; D is ambiguous. The CDR3 has 13 residues. Looked up from germline, CDR1 is SGHTA and CDR2 is FQGNSA. Trimming cost V 5 bases and J 2 bases, with 10 bases left between them. For the CDR3, the DNA is TGTGCCAGCAGCCCGCCTCTTGCCTACGAGCAGTACTTC. Residues: CASSPPLAYEQYF.

Notes on this clonotype: This may stem from a read error, because a much larger clone lies one nucleotide away. This chain links TRBV20-1 with TRBJ2-7; TRBD2 matches 8 bases. Germline V gene lookup returns CDR1 DFQATT and CDR2 SNEGSKA (reference sequence). V trimming: 5 bases; J trimming: 6 bases; junction bases outside the gene matches: 18. The CDR3 is made up of 16 amino acids. The CDR3 loop is CSAGPGGLAMDCEQYF. The CDR3, as DNA: TGCAGTGCTGGCCCGGGGGGGCTAGCGATGGATTGCGAGCAGTACTTC.

The sample holds one count of this clonotype. A clone one base away is much larger, so this may be a read error. V and J are TRBV29-1 and TRBJ1-6; TRBD1 matches 7 bases. The CDR3 is 13 residues long. CDR1 is SQVTM and CDR2 is ANQGSEA in the germline V gene. The CDR3 sequence: CSARDRPNSPVHF. The CDR3 region has the DNA TGCAGCGCCAGGGACAGACCTAATTCACCCGTCCACTTT.

The chain couples TRBV19 to TRBJ2-1, with D maybe TRBD1 (6 bases). Germline-derived CDR1 and CDR2 are LNHDA and SQIVND (reference sequence). The ends were cut back, 6 bases at V and 2 bases at J, with 26 bases in the middle. The CDR3 sequence is 19 residues long. The CDR3 loop reads CASSQRVGARKLTYNEQFF. For the CDR3, the DNA is TGTGCCAGTAGCCAAAGGGTGGGGGCACGGAAACTGACCTACAATGAGCAGTTCTTC.

This clonotype was detected many times. The V call is TRBV7-9, the J call TRBJ1-2; D uncertain. Germline V CDR1 and CDR2: SEHNR, FQNEAQ (reference sequence). The CDR3 runs to 12 residues. Trimming removed 3 bases at V and 6 bases at J, with 8 bases between. The CDR3 is CASSLMGHGYTF. The CDR3, as DNA: TGTGCCAGCAGCTTGATGGGCCATGGCTACACCTTC.

This clonotype was detected ten times or more. The CDR3 protein is CASSPRLQGGGKAKNIQYF. The DNA of the CDR3 is TGTGCCAGCAGCCCAAGACTACAGGGTGGGGGTAAAGCCAAAAACATTCAGTACTTC. The V gene is TRBV14, the J gene TRBJ2-4, with D possibly TRBD1 on 6 matching bases. This CDR3 is built from 19 residues. V shed 4 bases and J shed 0 bases, with 22 bases lying between them. CDR1 is SGHDN and CDR2 is FVKESK in the germline V gene.

This clonotype was seen repeatedly, ten times or more. The CDR3 DNA is TGTGCCAGCAGCTTAGAGACTAGCGGTAGTCAGTATTTT. Protein: CASSLETSGSQYF. This chain joins TRBV11-1 and TRBJ2-3, with 9 bases fitting TRBD2. V shed 1 base, J shed 12 bases, and the junction held 5 bases outside the gene matches. CDR3 length: 13 amino acids. Germline assignment: CDR1 SGHAT and CDR2 FQDESV (reference sequence).

Details on this clonotype: A much larger clone differs by one base, so this may be a read error. The genes are TRBV29-1 and TRBJ2-3; D remains ambiguous. With 5 bases removed from V and 0 bases from J, the gap between germline ends came to 12 bases. The CDR3 covers 14 residues. Germline V gives CDR1 SQVTM, CDR2 ANQGSEA. The CDR3 DNA follows: TGCAGCGTTAGCCGGGCGGCGAGCACAGATACGCAGTATTTT. Its translation: CSVSRAASTDTQYF.

The chain has TRBV28 and TRBJ1-1; D uncertain. The germline V gene encodes CDR1 MDHEN and CDR2 SYDVKM. The ends were cut back, 7 bases at V and 0 bases at J, with 9 bases in the middle. This CDR3 spans 13 amino acids. The CDR3, as DNA: TGTGCCAGCAAGCAACAGCTGAACACTGAAGCTTTCTTT. Protein sequence: CASKQQLNTEAFF.

The table lists this clonotype with many counts. V gene TRBV7-3 combines with J gene TRBJ1-2, with a possible D match to TRBD1 (5 bases). Trimming removed 8 bases from V and 4 bases from J, with 17 bases in between. CDR3 length equals 14 residues. In germline, CDR1 is SGHTA, CDR2 FQGTGA. This CDR3 is CASSPEGLGYGYTF. The CDR3 DNA sequence: TGTGCCAGCTCACCGGAGGGGTTGGGCTATGGCTACACCTTC. The variable domain in full, with the rest retrieved from reference TRBV7-3 and TRBJ1-2, is GAGVSQTPSNKVTEKGKYVELRCDPISGHTALYWYRQSLGQGPEFLIYFQGTGAADDSGLPNDRFFAVRPEGSVSTLKIQRTERGDSAVYLCASSPEGLGYGYTFGSGTRLTVV.

This clonotype was observed many times. The chain couples TRBV5-5 to TRBJ2-3; TRBD2 matches 11 bases. Trimming at V came to 4 bases and at J to 3 bases, leaving 7 bases not matched to a gene. CDR1 SGHKS and CDR2 YYEKEE come from the germline V gene (reference sequence). The CDR3 is made up of 16 amino acids. CDR3: CASSPPRLAGTDTQYF. The DNA of the CDR3 is TGTGCCAGCAGCCCTCCGCGACTAGCGGGGACAGATACGCAGTATTTT.

This clonotype was recorded a few times. The chain uses TRBV5-5 and TRBJ1-1; tentative D call: TRBD1 (5 bases). Germline CDR1 SGHKS, CDR2 YYEKEE (reference sequence). The CDR3 has 14 amino acids. V shed 4 bases and J shed 4 bases, with 14 bases lying between them. The CDR3 DNA reads as TGTGCCAGCAGCCCGGATGGGGGTAGCACTGAAGCTTTCTTT. Its protein is CASSPDGGSTEAFF.

This clonotype has a single count. This sequence joins TRBV7-2 and TRBJ2-7; maybe TRBD1 (5 bases). Germline V gives CDR1 SGHTA, CDR2 FQGNSA. The CDR3 loop spans 15 amino acids. Deletions cut 1 base from V and 1 base from J, with 11 bases between. The CDR3 bases are TGTGCCAGCAGCTTAGGGGGCAGCCAATCCTACGAGCAGTACTTC. Protein: CASSLGGSQSYEQYF.

The chain uses TRBV7-3 and TRBJ1-1, with TRBD1 as a possible D gene (5 bases). V was trimmed by 3 bases and J by 0 bases, leaving 14 bases between them. CDR1 is SGHTA and CDR2 is FQGTGA in the germline V gene. This CDR3 contains 16 residues. CDR3 in amino acids: CASSFGMTEMNTEAFF. Written as DNA, the CDR3 is TGTGCCAGCAGCTTCGGGATGACAGAAATGAACACTGAAGCTTTCTTT.

Concerning this clonotype: At one end the junction does not follow the germline gene, possibly because of a read error. The chain recombines TRBV6-6 with TRBJ1-4; D gene ambiguous. The CDR3 contains 15 residues. Germline lookup yields CDR1 MNHNY and CDR2 SVGAGI (reference sequence). CDR3 protein: CASSGTRFKDERLFF. The CDR3 coding sequence is TGTGCCAGCAGTGGAACCAGGTTTAAGGATGAAAGACTGTTTTTT.

This clonotype was counted many times. The chain has TRBV6-2 or TRBV6-3 and TRBJ1-1; D is possibly TRBD1 (5 bases). CDR1 and CDR2 from the germline V gene are MNHEY and SVGEGT. The length of the CDR3 is 16 residues. V shed 0 bases and J shed 0 bases, with 11 bases lying between them. This CDR3 reads CASSYSRGGLNTEAFF. The DNA of the CDR3 is TGTGCCAGCAGTTACTCCCGGGGGGGATTGAACACTGAAGCTTTCTTT.

This chain connects TRBV6-4 to TRBJ2-4; 8 bases are a match to TRBD1. The CDR3 is 13 residues long. Looked up from germline, CDR1 is MRHNA and CDR2 is SNTAGT. V lost 3 bases, J lost 13 bases, and 8 bases stayed unmatched. Written as DNA, the CDR3 is TGTGCCAGCAGTGAAACCGACAGGGGTGAGCAGTACTTC. This encodes CASSETDRGEQYF.

About this clonotype: The germline gene is not matched at one end of the junction; a read error may be the cause. The chain has TRBV11-2 and TRBJ1-5; weak D call: TRBD1 (6 bases). Germline CDR1 SGHAT, CDR2 FQNNGV. The CDR3 is made up of 15 amino acids. The chain's CDR3 is CVSSLNRESWQPQHF. Here the CDR3 DNA reads TGTGTCAGCAGCTTAAACAGGGAATCTTGGCAGCCCCAGCATTTT.

This clonotype was picked up many times. This chain uses TRBV10-3 with TRBJ2-5; D possibly corresponds to TRBD2 (5 bases). From germline, CDR1 is ENHRY and CDR2 SYGVKD. The CDR3 spans 15 residues. V lost 8 bases and J lost 1, with 17 bases in between. CDR3 coding DNA: TGTGCCATCGCTTTAGGAGCGCGGGCCCAAGAGACCCAGTACTTC. This sequence encodes CAIALGARAQETQYF.

This clonotype was recorded at least ten times. This chain connects TRBV9 to TRBJ2-1, with 7 bases matching TRBD1. CDR3 length equals 16 residues. Germline CDR1 and CDR2: SGDLS and YYNGEE. J was trimmed by 5 bases and V by 3 bases; bases with no gene match: 11. CDR3 sequence reads: CASSAGTAKGNNEQFF. For the CDR3, the DNA is TGTGCCAGCAGCGCTGGGACAGCGAAGGGGAACAATGAGCAGTTCTTC.

This sequence joins TRBV3-1 and TRBJ2-5; 7 nucleotides agree with TRBD2. The junction had 10 bases not matched to a gene; V was cut back by 5 bases and J by 1 base. From germline, CDR1 is LGHDT and CDR2 YNNKEL (reference sequence). This CDR3 spans 16 amino acids. The CDR3 region is CASSSGLVGPQETQYF. The CDR3 DNA reads TGTGCCAGCAGCTCAGGACTAGTGGGCCCCCAAGAGACCCAGTACTTC.

CDR3 sequence (DNA): TGTGCTAGTGGTTTGAGGGGCAGGGGGCACTTTCTTGCCAATGAGCAGTTCTTC. This sequence encodes CASGLRGRGHFLANEQFF. J is TRBJ2-1 and V is TRBV12-5; 8 bases map to TRBD1. J was trimmed by 6 bases and V by 2 bases; bases with no gene match: 15. The CDR3 runs 18 residues. Germline CDR1 and CDR2: LGHNT and FRNRAP.

A remark on this clonotype: This may arise from a read error, as a much more abundant clone is one base away. CDR3 amino acids: CAWSVRRRASYEQYF. The DNA for the CDR3 is TGTGCCTGGAGTGTACGACGCAGGGCTTCCTACGAGCAGTACTTC. This chain uses TRBV30 with TRBJ2-7; a possible D gene is TRBD1 (5 bases). This CDR3 is built from 15 residues. Looked up from germline, CDR1 is GTSNPN and CDR2 is SVGIG (reference sequence). Trimming shortened V by 0 bases and J by 1 base, and 13 bases separated the two germline ends.

Concerning this clonotype: This clone may be a read error of a much larger clone one base away. The J gene is TRBJ2-1, the V gene TRBV6-1, with D tentatively TRBD2 (5 bases). The CDR3 contains 14 residues. Per the germline V gene, CDR1 is MNHNS and CDR2 is SASEGT. Trimming removed 2 bases from V and 7 bases from J, with 12 bases in between. CDR3 protein: CASSERRVGNEQFF. The CDR3 coding sequence is TGTGCCAGCAGTGAAAGGCGGGTCGGGAATGAGCAGTTCTTC.

In its sample, this clonotype was seen a few times. This rearrangement joins TRBV12-3 or TRBV12-4 to TRBJ1-1, with D tentatively TRBD1 (6 bases). Trimming left V 6 bases short and J 2 bases short, with 13 bases between. CDR3 length: 14 amino acids. As DNA, the CDR3 is TGTGCCAGCAGACTAGACAGGTTAAACACTGAAGCTTTCTTT. Residues: CASRLDRLNTEAFF.

At least ten counts were recorded for this clonotype. The chain links TRBV5-1 to TRBJ2-3; possibly TRBD1 for D (7 bases). The CDR3 spans 14 residues. In germline, CDR1 is SGHRS, CDR2 YFSETQ. Trimming removed 7 bases from V and 4 bases from J, with 16 bases in between. This CDR3 is CASAQGGGADTQYF. CDR3 nucleotide sequence: TGCGCCAGCGCCCAAGGAGGGGGCGCAGATACGCAGTATTTT.

As regards this clonotype: Since a much larger clone is just one base distant, this may be a read error. The chain is built from TRBV7-8 and TRBJ2-5; 7 bases are a match to TRBD2. The tail of the sequence fits TRBJ2-7 better, so the J call may be wrong. This CDR3 spans 18 amino acids. Germline CDR1 is SGHVS and CDR2 is FQNEAQ. The chain's CDR3 is CAGSLGHPGGFSSYEQYF. CDR3 coding DNA: TGTGCCGGCAGCTTAGGCCACCCGGGGGGTTTCAGCTCCTACGAGCAGTACTTC.